One sample yielded the 24 T cell receptor beta chains listed below, sequenced in a study of persistence of HIV-infected CD4 T cells. The libraries were made with immunoSEQ version 4 in survey mode. Using immunoSEQ multiplex PCR, the repertoire was profiled, and TCRdb retains in-frame clones only, with some absent. The sample includes tens of thousands of clones, approximately 75% of them seen just once. An overlapping HIV-1 Gag peptide pool stimulated these cells at about 0.91 ug/peptide/mL. CD40L/CD69 double-negative CD45RO-high memory CD4+ T cells were collected. Their target antigens are unknown. The specimen was CD4+ T cells sorted from PBMCs after approximately 20-hour stimulation, collected from a patient who received antiretroviral therapy. The receptors were gathered from an adult man with HIV who was CMV-seropositive.

The chain uses TRBV6-5 and TRBJ1-1; D may be TRBD1 (6 bases). The CDR3 is 13 amino acids. Germline loops: CDR1 MNHEY, CDR2 SVGAGI. The V end was cut by 10 bases, the J end by 5 bases, with 17 bases between. The CDR3 DNA reads TGTGCCACCACACTAGCCAGGGGAACTGAAGCTTTCTTT. As protein: CATTLARGTEAFF.

The V and J genes are TRBV10-3 and TRBJ1-1, with 10 bases aligning to TRBD1. CDR1 ENHRY and CDR2 SYGVKD come from the germline V gene. The CDR3 loop spans 15 amino acids. V gave up 2 bases and J gave up 5 bases; unmatched junction bases: 5. The DNA for the CDR3 is TGTGCCATCAGTGAGAAGGGACAGGGGTGGACTGAAGCTTTCTTT. It yields the protein CAISEKGQGWTEAFF.

This chain connects TRBV5-4 to TRBJ2-3; the D call may be TRBD1 or TRBD2 (6 bases each). V lost 0 bases to trimming and J lost 6 bases, with 11 bases between them. This CDR3 contains 14 residues. CDR1 and CDR2 from the germline V gene are SGHNT and YYREEE (reference sequence). CDR3 amino acids: CASSLDLGGDTQYF. The CDR3 DNA reads as TGTGCCAGCAGCTTGGACCTAGGGGGGGATACGCAGTATTTT. Drawing the rest from reference TRBV5-4 and TRBJ2-3, the complete variable domain is ETGVTQSPTHLIKTRGQQVTLRCSSQSGHNTVSWYQQALGQGPQFIFQYYREEENGRGNFPPRFSGLQFPNYSSELNVNALELDDSALYLCASSLDLGGDTQYFGPGTRLTVL.

This rearrangement joins TRBV29-1 to TRBJ1-2; a weak D match, TRBD1 (5 bases). This CDR3 comprises 14 residues. Germline CDR1 and CDR2: SQVTM and ANQGSEA. Deletions cut 7 bases from V and 4 bases from J, with 19 bases between. CDR3 sequence (DNA): TGCAGCGCCGCTCGGTATGACAGTAGCTATGGCTACACCTTC. It specifies CSAARYDSSYGYTF.

V and J are TRBV27 and TRBJ1-2; TRBD1 is a possible D gene (5 bases). Trimming took off 6 bases at V and 2 bases at J, with 10 bases between the two ends. The V gene's germline CDR1 is MNHEY and CDR2 SMNVEV (reference sequence). The CDR3 runs 13 residues. The DNA for the CDR3 is TGTGCCAGCAGAGGGGTGCAGAACTATGGCTACACCTTC. Its translation is CASRGVQNYGYTF.

The CDR3 sequence: CASSSRNQPQHF. In DNA form, the CDR3 reads TGTGCCAGCAGTTCCCGTAATCAGCCCCAGCATTTT. V usage is TRBV28 and J usage is TRBJ1-5, with no clear D. Trimming pared 4 bases from V and 4 bases from J, leaving 5 bases between. The CDR3 is 12 residues long. CDR1 MDHEN and CDR2 SYDVKM come from the germline V gene.

The J gene is TRBJ2-2, the V gene TRBV5-1; D might be TRBD2 (6 bases). Per the germline V gene, CDR1 is SGHRS and CDR2 is YFSETQ. The ends were cut back, 0 bases at V and 5 bases at J, with 8 bases in the middle. CDR3 length equals 14 residues. The CDR3: CASSLGGTTGELFF. DNA for the CDR3: TGCGCCAGCAGCTTGGGCGGGACGACCGGGGAGCTGTTTTTT.

This rearrangement joins TRBV6-6 to TRBJ1-4; no clear D gene. The length of the CDR3 is 16 residues. V was pared by 3 bases and J by 8 bases, with 19 bases between. CDR1 and CDR2 from the germline V gene are MNHNY and SVGAGI (reference sequence). The CDR3, as DNA: TGTGCCAGCAGTTATGCGTCAGCCCTTACGGGAGAAAAACTGTTTTTT. This codes for CASSYASALTGEKLFF.

This chain links TRBV7-8 with TRBJ1-4; D remains unclear. V lost 1 base, J lost 0 bases, and 6 bases lay in between. Germline values: CDR1 SGHVS, CDR2 FQNEAQ. The CDR3 loop spans 15 amino acids. The CDR3 DNA reads as TGTGCCAGCAGCTTAGTGGTATCAACTAATGAAAAACTGTTTTTT. This translates into CASSLVVSTNEKLFF.

The chain recombines TRBV6-6 with TRBJ1-2; TRBD1 matches 12 bases. The CDR3 runs 15 residues. Germline V gene data show CDR1 as MNHNY and CDR2 as SVGAGI (reference sequence). Unmatched junction bases numbered 5, after V lost 6 bases and J lost 3 bases. The CDR3 here is CASRSGTGGDYGYTF. The CDR3 nucleotides read TGTGCCAGCAGGTCCGGGACAGGGGGCGACTATGGCTACACCTTC.

The V gene is TRBV6-5, the J gene TRBJ2-1, with 9 bases aligning to TRBD2. This CDR3 region has 16 residues. V lost 1 base, J lost 5 bases, and 6 bases stayed unmatched. Germline-derived CDR1 and CDR2 are MNHEY and SVGAGI. CDR3 sequence reads: CASSYWAGGPHNEQFF. CDR3 coding DNA: TGTGCCAGCAGTTACTGGGCGGGGGGGCCCCACAATGAGCAGTTCTTC.

This sequence joins TRBV5-1 and TRBJ1-4; D is possibly TRBD1 (6 bases). Trimming shortened V by 7 bases and J by 0 bases, and 13 bases separated the two germline ends. The CDR3 sequence is 15 residues long. Germline CDR1 SGHRS, CDR2 YFSETQ. CDR3 residues: CASSPRGSTNEKLFF. CDR3 DNA sequence: TGCGCCAGCTCCCCGAGGGGGTCAACTAATGAAAAACTGTTTTTT.

The rearrangement uses TRBV2 and TRBJ1-6; perhaps TRBD1 as D (5 bases). Germline V gene lookup returns CDR1 SNHLY and CDR2 FYNNEI. V was cut by 7 bases and J by 5 bases, with 9 bases left in between. The CDR3 spans 13 residues. The CDR3: CASMGPNNSPLHF. The CDR3 DNA follows: TGTGCCAGCATGGGACCAAATAATTCACCCCTCCACTTT.

This chain links TRBV6-5 with TRBJ2-2; tentatively, D is TRBD2 (5 bases). V lost 7 bases, J lost 1 base, and 13 bases lay in between. The germline V gene has CDR1 MNHEY and CDR2 SVGAGI. This CDR3 has 15 residues. CDR3 residues: CASTKGSLNTGELFF. Written as DNA, the CDR3 is TGTGCCAGCACCAAAGGGAGTCTGAACACCGGGGAGCTGTTTTTT.

The rearrangement joins TRBV27 to TRBJ1-5; TRBD1 matches 9 bases. Germline-derived CDR1 and CDR2 are MNHEY and SMNVEV (reference sequence). With 4 bases clipped from V and 2 bases from J, the junction kept 6 bases outside the gene matches. The CDR3 sequence is 16 residues long. CDR3 sequence reads: CASSSLGQGGNQPQHF. CDR3 DNA: TGTGCCAGCAGTTCTTTGGGACAGGGAGGCAATCAGCCCCAGCATTTT.

This CDR3 is CASSQLTGPYNEQFF. The CDR3 nucleotides read TGCGCCAGCAGCCAATTGACAGGGCCATACAATGAGCAGTTCTTC. The chain is built from TRBV4-1 and TRBJ2-1, with TRBD1 identical over 7 bases. This CDR3 is 15 amino acids long. Germline V lookup: CDR1 MGHRA, CDR2 YSYEKL. Trimming took 2 bases from V and 4 from J; bases not matched to a gene: 5.

In its sample, this clone was seen a few times. This rearrangement joins TRBV15 to TRBJ1-4, with D maybe TRBD1 (6 bases). The CDR3 runs to 17 residues. CDR1 is LNHNV, CDR2 YYDKDF, per germline (reference sequence). V was cut by 0 bases and J by 7 bases, with 18 bases left in between. The CDR3 loop is CATSRDPSGVSGEKLFF. CDR3 nucleotide sequence: TGTGCCACCAGCAGAGATCCGTCAGGGGTCTCGGGTGAAAAACTGTTTTTT.

This clone was recorded once. J is TRBJ2-3 and V is TRBV29-1; either TRBD1 or TRBD2 may supply D (5 bases each). This CDR3 region has 13 residues. The germline V gene encodes CDR1 SQVTM and CDR2 ANQGSEA. Trimming removed 3 bases at V and 0 bases at J, with 7 bases between. The chain's CDR3 is CSVERGSTDTQYF. In DNA, the CDR3 is TGCAGCGTTGAGAGGGGAAGCACAGATACGCAGTATTTT.

V is TRBV19 and J is TRBJ1-6; D is undetermined. Germline V gene lookup returns CDR1 LNHDA and CDR2 SQIVND (reference sequence). This CDR3 region has 13 residues. Trimming shortened V by 3 bases and J by 7 bases, and 7 bases separated the two germline ends. The CDR3 sequence is CASSMVGNSPLHF. The CDR3 DNA is TGTGCCAGTAGTATGGTTGGGAATTCACCCCTCCACTTT.

V gene TRBV6-1 combines with J gene TRBJ1-2; possibly TRBD1 for D (6 bases). With 1 base removed from V and 3 bases from J, the gap between germline ends came to 9 bases. This CDR3 has 14 amino acids. Germline CDR1 MNHNS, CDR2 SASEGT. This CDR3 is CASSEGGGYYGYTF. CDR3 DNA sequence: TGTGCCAGCAGTGAAGGGGGGGGCTACTATGGCTACACCTTC.

CDR3 sequence (DNA): TGTGCCAGCACCCAGCCGGGGACAGGGAACTATGGCTACACCTTC. It yields the protein CASTQPGTGNYGYTF. The chain joins TRBV5-4 to TRBJ1-2, with TRBD1 identical over 9 bases. V dropped 6 bases and J dropped 2; count of bases not matched to a gene: 8. The germline V gene encodes CDR1 SGHNT and CDR2 YYREEE (reference sequence). This CDR3 has 15 amino acids.

The chain recombines TRBV5-1 with TRBJ2-5, with a weak D call TRBD1 (5 bases). V was pared by 4 bases and J by 1 base, with 11 bases between. The germline V gene has CDR1 SGHRS and CDR2 YFSETQ. CDR3 length: 14 residues. The CDR3 DNA follows: TGCGCCAGCAGCAAAGACAGTGCCCAAGAGACCCAGTACTTC. Its protein product is CASSKDSAQETQYF.

This clone was counted between two and nine times. The chain uses TRBV9 and TRBJ1-1; D may be TRBD1 (5 bases). The V gene lost 5 bases and the J gene lost 1 base, with 12 bases spanning the gap. Germline CDR1 SGDLS, CDR2 YYNGEE. The CDR3 length is 14 residues. The CDR3 region has the DNA TGTGCCAGCAGGGCCGGGACGGCGAACACTGAAGCTTTCTTT. Translating gives CASRAGTANTEAFF.

This rearrangement joins TRBV6-1 to TRBJ1-5, with D possibly being TRBD1 (5 bases). Germline V lookup: CDR1 MNHNS, CDR2 SASEGT. There are 16 residues in the CDR3. Trimming stripped 0 bases from V and 7 bases from J, with 16 bases between. CDR3: CASSEALTGRGQPQHF. The DNA for the CDR3 is TGTGCCAGCAGTGAAGCGCTTACGGGGAGGGGACAGCCCCAGCATTTT.